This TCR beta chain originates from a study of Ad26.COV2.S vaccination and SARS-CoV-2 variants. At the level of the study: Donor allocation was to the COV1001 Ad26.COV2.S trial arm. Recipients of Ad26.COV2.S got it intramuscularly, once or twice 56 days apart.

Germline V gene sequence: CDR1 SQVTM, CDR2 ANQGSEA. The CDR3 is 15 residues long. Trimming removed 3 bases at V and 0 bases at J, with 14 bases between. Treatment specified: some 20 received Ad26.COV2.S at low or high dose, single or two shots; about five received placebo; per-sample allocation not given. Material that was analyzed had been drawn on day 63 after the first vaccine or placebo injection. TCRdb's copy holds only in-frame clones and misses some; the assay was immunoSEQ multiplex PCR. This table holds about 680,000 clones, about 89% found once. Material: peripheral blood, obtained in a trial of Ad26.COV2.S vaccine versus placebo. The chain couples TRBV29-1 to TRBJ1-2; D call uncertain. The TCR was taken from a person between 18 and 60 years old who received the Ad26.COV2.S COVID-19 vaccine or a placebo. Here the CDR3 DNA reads TGCAGCGTTGATCCGGGCCTCCTTGCTAACTATGGCTACACCTTC. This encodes CSVDPGLLANYGYTF.